Listed here is a single T cell receptor beta chain. Germline lookup yields CDR1 MNHEY and CDR2 SVGEGT. Unmatched junction bases numbered 7, after V lost 4 bases and J lost 2 bases. CDR3 length equals 15 residues. The data were produced by immunoSEQ multiplex PCR, yet TCRdb's version contains in-frame clones alone and is incomplete. Among over 150,000 clones, under 85% were seen once, and the ten largest hold 3.5% to 4.5%. The data are from a study of blood T cell repertoires in COVID-19. The chain has TRBV6-2 or TRBV6-3 and TRBJ2-7, with 8 bases matching TRBD1. The source is an elderly woman with acute or convalescent COVID-19. The sequenced sample was peripheral blood. CDR3 loop: CASSSWTGSPYEQYF. In DNA form, the CDR3 reads TGTGCCAGCAGTTCTTGGACAGGGAGCCCCTACGAGCAGTACTTC.